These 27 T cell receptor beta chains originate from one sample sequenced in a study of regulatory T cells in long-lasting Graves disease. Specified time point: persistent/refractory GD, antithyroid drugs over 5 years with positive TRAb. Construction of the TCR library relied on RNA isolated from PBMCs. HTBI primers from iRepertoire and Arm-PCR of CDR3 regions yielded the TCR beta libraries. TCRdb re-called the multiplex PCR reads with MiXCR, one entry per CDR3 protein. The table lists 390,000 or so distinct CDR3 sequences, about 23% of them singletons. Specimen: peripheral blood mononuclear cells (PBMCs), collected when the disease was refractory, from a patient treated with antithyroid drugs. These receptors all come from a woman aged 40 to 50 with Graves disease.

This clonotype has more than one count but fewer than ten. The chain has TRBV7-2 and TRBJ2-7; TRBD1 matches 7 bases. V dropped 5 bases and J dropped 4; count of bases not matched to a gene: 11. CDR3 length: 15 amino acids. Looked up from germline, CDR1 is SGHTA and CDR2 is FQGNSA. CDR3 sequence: CASSLNFDRVYEQYF. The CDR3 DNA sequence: TGTGCCAGCAGCCTCAACTTCGACAGGGTTTACGAGCAGTACTTC.

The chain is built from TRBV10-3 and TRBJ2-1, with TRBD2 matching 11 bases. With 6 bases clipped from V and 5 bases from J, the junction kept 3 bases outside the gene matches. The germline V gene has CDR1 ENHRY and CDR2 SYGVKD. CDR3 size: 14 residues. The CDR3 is CAIRGLAENNEQFF. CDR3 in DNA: TGTGCCATCAGGGGACTAGCGGAAAACAATGAGCAGTTCTTC.

CDR3 protein: CASSFYTGPAANTGELFF. The CDR3 DNA sequence: TGTGCCAGCAGCTTTTACACGGGCCCGGCGGCGAACACCGGGGAGCTGTTTTTT. The V and J genes are TRBV7-2 and TRBJ2-2, with D unresolved. V lost 3 bases and J lost 0, with 17 bases in between. Germline CDR1 is SGHTA and CDR2 is FQGNSA. The CDR3 covers 18 residues.

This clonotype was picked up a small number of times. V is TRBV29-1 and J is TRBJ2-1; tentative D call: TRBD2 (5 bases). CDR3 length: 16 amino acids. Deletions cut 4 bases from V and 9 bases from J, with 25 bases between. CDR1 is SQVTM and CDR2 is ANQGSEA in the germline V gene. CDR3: CSVGSGLAGGAIEQFF. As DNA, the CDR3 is TGCAGCGTTGGGTCCGGGCTAGCCGGCGGAGCAATTGAGCAGTTCTTC.

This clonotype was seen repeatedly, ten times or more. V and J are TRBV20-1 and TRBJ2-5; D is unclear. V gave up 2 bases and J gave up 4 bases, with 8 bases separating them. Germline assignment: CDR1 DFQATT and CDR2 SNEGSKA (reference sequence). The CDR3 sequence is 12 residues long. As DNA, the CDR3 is TGCAGTGCTAGATCTGGCGGAGAGACCCAGTACTTC. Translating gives CSARSGGETQYF.

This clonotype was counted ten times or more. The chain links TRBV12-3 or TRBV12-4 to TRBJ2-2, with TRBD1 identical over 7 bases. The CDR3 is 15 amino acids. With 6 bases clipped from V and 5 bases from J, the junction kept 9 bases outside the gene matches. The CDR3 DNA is TGTGCCAGCAGCTACAGGGGAAGGGGAACCGGGGAGCTGTTTTTT. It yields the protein CASSYRGRGTGELFF.

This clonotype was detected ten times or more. CDR3 nucleotide sequence: TGCAGCGCGGGACACCCGGTGAGGAATTTGGAGACCCAGTACTTC. This encodes CSAGHPVRNLETQYF. The rearrangement joins TRBV29-1 to TRBJ2-5, with a tentative D call TRBD1 (6 bases). CDR3 length: 15 amino acids. The V gene lost 7 bases and the J gene lost 5 bases, with 23 bases spanning the gap. From germline, CDR1 is SQVTM and CDR2 ANQGSEA.

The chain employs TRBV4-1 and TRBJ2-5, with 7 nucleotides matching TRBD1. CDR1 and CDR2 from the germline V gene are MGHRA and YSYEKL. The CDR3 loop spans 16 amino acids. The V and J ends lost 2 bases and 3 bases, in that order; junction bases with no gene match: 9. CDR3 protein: CASSQHRGHHKETQYF. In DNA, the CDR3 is TGCGCCAGCAGCCAACACAGGGGCCATCATAAAGAGACCCAGTACTTC.

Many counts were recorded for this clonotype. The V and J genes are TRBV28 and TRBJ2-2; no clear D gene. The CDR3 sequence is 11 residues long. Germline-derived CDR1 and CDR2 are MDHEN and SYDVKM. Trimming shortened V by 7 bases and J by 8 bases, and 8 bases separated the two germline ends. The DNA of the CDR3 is TGTGCCAGCACCCTAGGGGGGGAGCTGTTTTTT. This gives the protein CASTLGGELFF. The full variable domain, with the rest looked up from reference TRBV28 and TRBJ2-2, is DVKVTQSSRYLVKRTGEKVFLECVQDMDHENMFWYRQDPGLGLRLIYFSYDVKMKEKGDIPEGYSVSREKKERFSLILESASTNQTSMYLCASTLGGELFFGEGSRLTVL.

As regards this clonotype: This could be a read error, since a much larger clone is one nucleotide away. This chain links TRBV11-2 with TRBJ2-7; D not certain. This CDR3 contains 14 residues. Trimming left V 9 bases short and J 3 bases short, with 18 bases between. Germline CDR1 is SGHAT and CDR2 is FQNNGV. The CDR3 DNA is TGTGCCAGAAGCCAAGGGCGGTCCCTCTACGAGCAGTACTTC. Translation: CARSQGRSLYEQYF.

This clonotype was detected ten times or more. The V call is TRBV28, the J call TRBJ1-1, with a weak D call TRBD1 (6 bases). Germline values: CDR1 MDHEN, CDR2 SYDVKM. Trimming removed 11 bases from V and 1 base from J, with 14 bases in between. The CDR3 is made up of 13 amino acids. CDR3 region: CALRGHQNTEAFF. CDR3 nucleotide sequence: TGTGCCTTACGGGGACACCAGAACACTGAAGCTTTCTTT.

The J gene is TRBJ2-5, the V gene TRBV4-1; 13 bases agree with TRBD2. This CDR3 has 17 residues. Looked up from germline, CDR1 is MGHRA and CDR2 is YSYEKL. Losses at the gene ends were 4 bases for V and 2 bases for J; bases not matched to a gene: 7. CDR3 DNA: TGCGCCAGCAGCCTCCGGACTAGCGGGAGAGGGCAAGAGACCCAGTACTTC. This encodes CASSLRTSGRGQETQYF.

The CDR3 bases are TGTGCCAGCAGCTTGGCCGGCCAGACTGAAGCTTTCTTT. Protein product: CASSLAGQTEAFF. The rearrangement uses TRBV5-4 and TRBJ1-1; D is undetermined. V was clipped by 0 bases and J by 5 bases, with 8 bases between them. CDR3 size: 13 residues. Germline lookup yields CDR1 SGHNT and CDR2 YYREEE (reference sequence).

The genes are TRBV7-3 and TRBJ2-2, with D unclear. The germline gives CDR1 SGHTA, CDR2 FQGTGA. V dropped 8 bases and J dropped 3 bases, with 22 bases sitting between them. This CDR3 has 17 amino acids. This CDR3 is CASSTHRTSLYTGELFF. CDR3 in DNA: TGTGCCAGCTCCACACATCGGACGAGTCTATACACCGGGGAGCTGTTTTTT.

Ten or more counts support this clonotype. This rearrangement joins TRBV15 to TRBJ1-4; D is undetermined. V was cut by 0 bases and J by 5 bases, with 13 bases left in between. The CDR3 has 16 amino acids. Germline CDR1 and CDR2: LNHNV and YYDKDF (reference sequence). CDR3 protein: CATSRDDRRLNEKLFF. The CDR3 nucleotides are TGTGCCACCAGCAGAGATGATCGACGGCTGAATGAAAAACTGTTTTTT.

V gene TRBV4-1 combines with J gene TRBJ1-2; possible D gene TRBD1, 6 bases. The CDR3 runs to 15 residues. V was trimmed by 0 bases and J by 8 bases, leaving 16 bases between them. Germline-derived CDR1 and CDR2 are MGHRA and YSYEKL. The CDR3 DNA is TGCGCCAGCAGCCAAGATCCCGGACAGCGGTGGGGCTACACCTTC. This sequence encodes CASSQDPGQRWGYTF.

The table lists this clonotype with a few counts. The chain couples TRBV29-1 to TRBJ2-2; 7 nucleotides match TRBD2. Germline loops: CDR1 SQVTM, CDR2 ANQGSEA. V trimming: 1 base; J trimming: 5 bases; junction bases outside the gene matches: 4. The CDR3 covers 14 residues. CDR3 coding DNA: TGCAGCGTTGAAGGACTGGGGGGGACCGGGGAGCTGTTTTTT. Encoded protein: CSVEGLGGTGELFF.

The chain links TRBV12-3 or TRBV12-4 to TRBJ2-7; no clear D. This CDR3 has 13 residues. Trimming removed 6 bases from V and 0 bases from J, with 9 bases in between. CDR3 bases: TGTGCCAGCAGCCATTCAAGCTCCTACGAGCAGTACTTC. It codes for CASSHSSSYEQYF.

The CDR3 loop reads CSSAGVGAFQETQYF. DNA of the CDR3: TGCAGTTCGGCGGGGGTTGGGGCCTTCCAAGAGACCCAGTACTTC. The V gene is TRBV20-1, the J gene TRBJ2-5, with TRBD2 identical over 7 bases. V trimming: 8 bases; J trimming: 1 base; junction bases outside the gene matches: 13. Germline-derived CDR1 and CDR2 are DFQATT and SNEGSKA (reference sequence). The CDR3 sequence is 15 residues long.

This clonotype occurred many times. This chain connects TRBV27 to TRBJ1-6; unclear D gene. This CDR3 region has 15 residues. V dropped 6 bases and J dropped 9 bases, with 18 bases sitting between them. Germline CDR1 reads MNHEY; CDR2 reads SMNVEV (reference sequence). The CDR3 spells CASSLWADYSSPLHF. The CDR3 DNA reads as TGTGCCAGCAGCCTCTGGGCAGACTACAGTTCACCCCTCCACTTT.

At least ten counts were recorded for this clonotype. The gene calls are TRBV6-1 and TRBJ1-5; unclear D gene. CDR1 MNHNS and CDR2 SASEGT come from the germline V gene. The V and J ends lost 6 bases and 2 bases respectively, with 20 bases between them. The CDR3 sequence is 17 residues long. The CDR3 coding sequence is TGTGCCAGCAGCGCCCTCGGACGGCAACGGGGCAATCAGCCCCAGCATTTT. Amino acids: CASSALGRQRGNQPQHF.

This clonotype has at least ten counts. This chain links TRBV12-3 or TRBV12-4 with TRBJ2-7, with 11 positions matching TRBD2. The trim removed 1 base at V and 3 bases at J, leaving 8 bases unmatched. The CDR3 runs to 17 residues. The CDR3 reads CASSLVGSGRVVYEQYF. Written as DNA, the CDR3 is TGTGCCAGCAGTTTAGTCGGTAGCGGGAGGGTAGTCTACGAGCAGTACTTC.

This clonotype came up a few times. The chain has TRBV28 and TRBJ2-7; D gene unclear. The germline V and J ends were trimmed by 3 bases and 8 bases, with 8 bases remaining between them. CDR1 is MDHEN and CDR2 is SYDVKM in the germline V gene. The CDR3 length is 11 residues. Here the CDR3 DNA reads TGTGCCAGCAGTTTTCTGATTCAGCAGTACTTC. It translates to CASSFLIQQYF. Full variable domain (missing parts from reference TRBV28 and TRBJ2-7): DVKVTQSSRYLVKRTGEKVFLECVQDMDHENMFWYRQDPGLGLRLIYFSYDVKMKEKGDIPEGYSVSREKKERFSLILESASTNQTSMYLCASSFLIQQYFGPGTRLTVT.

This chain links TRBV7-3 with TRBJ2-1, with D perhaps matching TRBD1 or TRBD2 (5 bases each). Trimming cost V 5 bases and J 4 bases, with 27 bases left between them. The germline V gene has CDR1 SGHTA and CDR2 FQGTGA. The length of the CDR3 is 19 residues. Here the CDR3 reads CASSPVGGPDWDPYNEQFF. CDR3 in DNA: TGTGCCAGCAGCCCCGTTGGGGGTCCCGACTGGGACCCGTACAATGAGCAGTTCTTC. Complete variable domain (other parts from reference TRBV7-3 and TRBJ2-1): GAGVSQTPSNKVTEKGKYVELRCDPISGHTALYWYRQSLGQGPEFLIYFQGTGAADDSGLPNDRFFAVRPEGSVSTLKIQRTERGDSAVYLCASSPVGGPDWDPYNEQFFGPGTRLTVL.

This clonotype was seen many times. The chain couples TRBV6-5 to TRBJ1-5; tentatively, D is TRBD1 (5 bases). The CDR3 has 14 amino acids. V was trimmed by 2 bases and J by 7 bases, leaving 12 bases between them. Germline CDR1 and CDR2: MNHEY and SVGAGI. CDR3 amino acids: CASSYRHSGQPQHF. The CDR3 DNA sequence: TGTGCCAGCAGTTACCGACATTCAGGGCAGCCCCAGCATTTT.

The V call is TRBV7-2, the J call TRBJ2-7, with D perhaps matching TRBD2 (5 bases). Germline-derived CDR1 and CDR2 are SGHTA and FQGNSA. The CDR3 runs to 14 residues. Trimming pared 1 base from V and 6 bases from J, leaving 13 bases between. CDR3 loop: CASSLGARAGEQYF. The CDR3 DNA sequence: TGTGCCAGCAGCTTAGGAGCGCGGGCGGGCGAGCAGTACTTC.

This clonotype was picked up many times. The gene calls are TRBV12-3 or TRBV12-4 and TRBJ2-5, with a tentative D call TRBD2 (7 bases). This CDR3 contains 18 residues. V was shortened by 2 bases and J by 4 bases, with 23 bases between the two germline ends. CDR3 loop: CASSLWFPSGWGRETQYF. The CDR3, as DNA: TGTGCCAGCAGTTTATGGTTTCCTAGCGGTTGGGGGCGAGAGACCCAGTACTTC.